Following are 9 T cell receptor beta chains from one sample sequenced in a study of blood T cell repertoires in COVID-19 (dated by TCRdb to the early 2020s). Receptor amplification or capture employed the immunoSEQ multiplex PCR assay. This immuneACCESS table, as held by TCRdb, lists in-frame sequences with V and J called but not all clones. Of the missing ones, under half trace to an unresolved V gene in checked studies; the others have no known cause. The table for this sample lists 150,000 or so clones; roughly 88% of them were counted only once. The ten biggest clones cover about 1.2% of the sample. Sequenced material: PBMCs or T cells enriched from blood (not recorded which). The receptor set was obtained from a woman aged 25 to 39 with acute COVID-19.

This chain links TRBV6-7 with TRBJ1-6, with 10 positions matching TRBD1. TRBV6-7 is an ORF for which the function is uncertain. After removal of 5 bases from V and 0 bases from J, the junction contained 7 bases not matched to a gene. CDR3 length: 18 residues. CDR3 DNA: TGTGCCAGCAGTCCCCGGGACAGGGGTATCTCCTATAATTCACCCCTCCACTTT. Protein product: CASSPRDRGISYNSPLHF.

The chain is built from TRBV12-3 or TRBV12-4 and TRBJ1-1, with no clear D. The V and J ends lost 4 bases and 4 bases respectively, with 10 bases between them. The CDR3 is 13 amino acids. DNA for the CDR3: TGTGCCAGCAGTTATGAGTTACCCACTGAAGCTTTCTTT. Translated, it gives CASSYELPTEAFF.

This clone has only one observation. The gene calls are TRBV4-3 and TRBJ2-5; D might be TRBD1 (6 bases). This CDR3 is built from 15 residues. Trimming pared 8 bases from V and 2 bases from J, leaving 18 bases between. Looked up from germline, CDR1 is LGHNA and CDR2 is YSLEER. CDR3 in DNA: TGCGCCAGCTCAGGGGCTTACGTAACTCAAGAGACCCAGTACTTC. As protein: CASSGAYVTQETQYF.

This clone occurred once. V usage is TRBV7-2 and J usage is TRBJ1-6; the match to TRBD1 covers 7 bases. J was trimmed by 10 bases and V by 4 bases; bases with no gene match: 10. The CDR3 spans 15 residues. The germline CDR1 and CDR2 sequences are SGHTA and FQGNSA. The CDR3 loop is CASSSTRQGQSPLHF. CDR3 nucleotides: TGTGCCAGCAGCTCCACTAGACAGGGCCAGTCACCCCTCCACTTT.

The CDR3 region is CASSKEGWTINEQYF. CDR3 bases: TGTGCCAGCAGCAAAGAGGGATGGACTATTAACGAGCAGTACTTC. V is TRBV21-1 and J is TRBJ2-7; the table's TRBD2 call for D was not verified on the DNA. TRBV21-1 is flagged as a pseudogene. This CDR3 comprises 15 residues.

The rearrangement uses TRBV3-1 (or the pseudogene TRBV3-2) and TRBJ2-1; 10 nucleotides line up with TRBD2. The CDR3 spans 17 residues. CDR1 and CDR2 from the germline V gene are LGHDT and YNNKEL (reference sequence). Trimming at V came to 0 bases and at J to 12 bases, leaving 14 bases not matched to a gene. CDR3 sequence: CASSQDLEREGILLQFF. The CDR3 region has the DNA TGTGCCAGCAGCCAAGATCTCGAGCGGGAGGGCATCCTCCTGCAGTTCTTC.

V is TRBV28 and J is TRBJ1-1; TRBD1 is a possible D gene (6 bases). V lost 1 base to trimming and J lost 6 bases, with 27 bases between them. This CDR3 contains 19 residues. Germline lookup yields CDR1 MDHEN and CDR2 SYDVKM. CDR3 sequence reads: CASSLSGAGGAVIGPEAFF. The CDR3 nucleotides read TGTGCCAGCAGTTTATCGGGTGCGGGGGGCGCAGTAATAGGCCCTGAAGCTTTCTTT.

The chain combines TRBV18 with TRBJ2-1; 12 bases align to TRBD1. The CDR3 sequence is 17 residues long. After removal of 3 bases from V and 7 bases from J, the junction contained 10 bases not matched to a gene. Germline V gene lookup returns CDR1 KGHSH and CDR2 LQKENI. In DNA, the CDR3 is TGTGCCAGCTCACCCGCGGGACAGGGGGCAATAGCGAATGAGCAGTTCTTC. Its protein product is CASSPAGQGAIANEQFF.

This chain connects TRBV28 to TRBJ1-1, with D hard to call. CDR1 and CDR2 from the germline V gene are MDHEN and SYDVKM. The CDR3 has 14 amino acids. V was trimmed by 5 bases and J by 4 bases, leaving 14 bases between them. The CDR3 is CASSLVRPATEAFF. CDR3 coding DNA: TGTGCCAGCAGTCTGGTGAGGCCAGCCACTGAAGCTTTCTTT.